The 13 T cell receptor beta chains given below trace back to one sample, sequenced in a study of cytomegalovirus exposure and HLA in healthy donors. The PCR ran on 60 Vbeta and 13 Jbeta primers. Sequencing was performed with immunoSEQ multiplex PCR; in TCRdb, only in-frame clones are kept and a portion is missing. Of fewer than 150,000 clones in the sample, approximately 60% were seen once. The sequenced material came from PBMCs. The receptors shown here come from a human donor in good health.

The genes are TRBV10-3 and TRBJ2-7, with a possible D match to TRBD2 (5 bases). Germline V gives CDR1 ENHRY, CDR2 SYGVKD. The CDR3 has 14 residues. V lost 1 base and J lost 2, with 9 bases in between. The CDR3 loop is CAISELAKTYEQYF. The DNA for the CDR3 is TGTGCCATCAGTGAGTTAGCGAAAACCTACGAGCAGTACTTC.

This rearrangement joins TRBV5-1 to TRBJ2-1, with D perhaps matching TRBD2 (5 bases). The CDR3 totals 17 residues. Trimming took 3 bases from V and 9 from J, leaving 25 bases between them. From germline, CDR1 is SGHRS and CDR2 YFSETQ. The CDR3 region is CASSWNGWGALVSEQFF. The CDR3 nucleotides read TGCGCCAGCAGCTGGAATGGATGGGGAGCCCTAGTGAGTGAGCAGTTCTTC.

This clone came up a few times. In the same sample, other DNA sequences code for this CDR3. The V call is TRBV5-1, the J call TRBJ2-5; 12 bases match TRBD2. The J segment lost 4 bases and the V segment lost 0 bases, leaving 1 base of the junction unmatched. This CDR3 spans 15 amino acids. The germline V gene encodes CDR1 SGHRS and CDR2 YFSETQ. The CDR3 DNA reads TGCGCCAGCAGCTTGGGACTAGCGGGAGCAGAGACCCAGTACTTC. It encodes CASSLGLAGAETQYF.

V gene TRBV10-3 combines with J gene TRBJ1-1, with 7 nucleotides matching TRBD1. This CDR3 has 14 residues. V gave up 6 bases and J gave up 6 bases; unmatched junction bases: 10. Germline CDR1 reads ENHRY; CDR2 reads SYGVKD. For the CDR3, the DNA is TGTGCCATCAGGCAGGGGGTCGAATCCTCTGAAGCTTTCTTT. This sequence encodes CAIRQGVESSEAFF.

This CDR3 reads CASRVDRGPTGELFF. CDR3 DNA: TGTGCCAGCAGGGTGGACAGGGGGCCCACCGGGGAGCTGTTTTTT. V and J are TRBV28 and TRBJ2-2; TRBD1 aligns across 11 bases. Trimming cost V 6 bases and J 4 bases; bases outside gene matches: 4. The V gene's germline CDR1 is MDHEN and CDR2 SYDVKM. The CDR3 extends over 15 amino acids.

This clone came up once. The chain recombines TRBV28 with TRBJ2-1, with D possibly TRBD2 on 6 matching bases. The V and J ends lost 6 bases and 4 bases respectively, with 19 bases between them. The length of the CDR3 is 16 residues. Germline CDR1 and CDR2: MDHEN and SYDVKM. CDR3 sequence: CASREGRTGIYNEQFF. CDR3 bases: TGTGCCAGCAGGGAGGGGCGGACCGGGATTTACAATGAGCAGTTCTTC.

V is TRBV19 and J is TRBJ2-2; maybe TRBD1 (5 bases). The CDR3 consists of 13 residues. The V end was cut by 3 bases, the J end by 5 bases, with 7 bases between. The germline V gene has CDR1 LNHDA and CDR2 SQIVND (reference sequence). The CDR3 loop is CASSIQGTGELFF. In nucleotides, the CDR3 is TGTGCCAGTAGTATCCAGGGTACCGGGGAGCTGTTTTTT.

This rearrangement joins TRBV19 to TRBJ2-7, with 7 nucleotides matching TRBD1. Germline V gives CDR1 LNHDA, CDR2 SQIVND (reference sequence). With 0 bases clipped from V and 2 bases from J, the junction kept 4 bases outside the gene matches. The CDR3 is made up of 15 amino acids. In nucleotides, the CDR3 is TGTGCCAGTAGTATAGACGGACAGGTCACCTACGAGCAGTACTTC. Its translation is CASSIDGQVTYEQYF.

This chain's CDR3 is CASSVSLPGVIYNEQFF. The CDR3 coding sequence is TGTGCCAGCAGCGTATCCCTACCGGGAGTGATCTACAATGAGCAGTTCTTC. The chain carries TRBV9 and TRBJ2-1; D may be TRBD2 (6 bases). This CDR3 spans 17 amino acids. Germline CDR1 SGDLS, CDR2 YYNGEE. V dropped 1 base and J dropped 3 bases, with 17 bases sitting between them.

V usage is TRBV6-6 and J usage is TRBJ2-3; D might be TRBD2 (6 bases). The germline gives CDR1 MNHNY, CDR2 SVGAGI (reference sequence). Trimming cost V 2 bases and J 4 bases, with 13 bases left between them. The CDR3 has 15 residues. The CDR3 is CASSYGAGSADTQYF. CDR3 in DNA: TGTGCCAGCAGTTACGGCGCGGGGAGCGCAGATACGCAGTATTTT.

This chain's CDR3 is CASTPPGLTGELFF. CDR3 bases: TGTGCCAGCACCCCTCCAGGCCTCACCGGGGAGCTGTTTTTT. The J gene is TRBJ2-2, the V gene TRBV28; D is unresolved. The CDR3 runs to 14 residues. With 7 bases removed from V and 4 bases from J, the gap between germline ends came to 13 bases. From germline, CDR1 is MDHEN and CDR2 SYDVKM.

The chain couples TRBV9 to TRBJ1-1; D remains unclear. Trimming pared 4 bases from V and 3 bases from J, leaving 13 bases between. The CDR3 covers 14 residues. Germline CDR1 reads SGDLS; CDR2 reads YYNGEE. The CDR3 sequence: CASSPRRGDTEAFF. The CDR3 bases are TGTGCCAGCAGCCCCCGTCGGGGAGACACTGAAGCTTTCTTT.

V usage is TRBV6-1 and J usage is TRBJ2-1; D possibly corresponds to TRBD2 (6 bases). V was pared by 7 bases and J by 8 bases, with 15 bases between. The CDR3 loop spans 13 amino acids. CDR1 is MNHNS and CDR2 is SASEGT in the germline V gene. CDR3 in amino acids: CASKTPSVDEQFF. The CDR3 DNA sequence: TGTGCCAGCAAAACCCCTAGCGTCGATGAGCAGTTCTTC.